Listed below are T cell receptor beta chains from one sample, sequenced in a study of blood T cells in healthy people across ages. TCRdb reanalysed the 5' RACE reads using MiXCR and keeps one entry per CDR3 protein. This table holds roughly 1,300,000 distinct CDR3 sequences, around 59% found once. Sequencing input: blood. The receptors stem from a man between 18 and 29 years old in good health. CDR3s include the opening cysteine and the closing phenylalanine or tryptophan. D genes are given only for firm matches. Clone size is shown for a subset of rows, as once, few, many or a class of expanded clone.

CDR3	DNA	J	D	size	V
CASSHLTSGGYNEQFF	TGCGCCAGCAGCCACTTGACTAGCGGGGGTTACAATGAGCAGTTCTTC	TRBJ2-1	TRBD2	-	TRBV5-1
CASSLGTGVRVYEQYF	TGTGCCAGCAGCTTGGGGACAGGGGTTCGAGTCTACGAGCAGTACTTC	TRBJ2-7	TRBD1	few	TRBV7-2
CSVEPLAGEYDTQYF	TGCAGCGTTGAACCACTAGCGGGAGAGTACGATACGCAGTATTTT	TRBJ2-3	TRBD2	-	TRBV29-1
CASSRGQRSEAFF	TGTGCCAGCAGTCGGGGACAGAGATCTGAAGCTTTCTTT	TRBJ1-1	TRBD1	few	TRBV27
CAIKRTEINEQYF	TGTGCCATCAAACGGACAGAAATCAATGAGCAGTACTTC	TRBJ2-5	-	-	TRBV10-3
CASSYEAGETQYF	TGCGCCAGCAGCTATGAAGCGGGAGAGACCCAGTACTTC	TRBJ2-5	-	few	TRBV4-1
CASSTREGYEQYF	TGTGCCAGCAGTACACGGGAGGGCTACGAGCAGTACTTC	TRBJ2-7	TRBD2	few	TRBV6-6
CAISDSGTEKTQYF	TGTGCCATCAGTGATTCCGGGACAGAAAAGACCCAGTACTTC	TRBJ2-5	TRBD1	-	TRBV10-3
CASSAQGETNEKLFF	TGTGCCAGCAGCGCACAGGGGGAGACTAATGAAAAACTGTTTTTT	TRBJ1-4	TRBD1	-	TRBV9
CASSQYQGGTYEQYF	TGTGCCAGCAGCCAATACCAGGGGGGTACCTACGAGCAGTACTTC	TRBJ2-7	-	-	TRBV4-2
CSARVGTSVYEQYF	TGCAGTGCTAGAGTTGGGACTAGCGTTTACGAGCAGTACTTC	TRBJ2-7	TRBD2	-	TRBV20-1
CASSVQGTDTQYF	TGTGCCAGTAGTGTACAAGGGACAGATACGCAGTATTTT	TRBJ2-3	-	few	TRBV6-1
CASSQVVGERPQHF	TGCGCCAGCAGCCAAGTGGTGGGTGAGAGGCCCCAGCATTTT	TRBJ1-5	-	-	TRBV4-3
CASSQERQLYEQYF	TGTGCCAGCAGCCAAGAGAGGCAGCTCTACGAGCAGTACTTC	TRBJ2-7	-	-	TRBV3-1